The clone carrying this T cell receptor beta chain was detected only a few times. The antigen remains undetermined. Primers used in a second PCR of about 6 to 11 cycles were a sample-barcoded 5' primer and a J-beta primer mix. TCRdb re-called the 5' RACE reads with MiXCR, one entry per CDR3 protein. The sample contains about 1 million distinct CDR3 sequences, roughly 24% of which appear only once. This sample stems from a study of blood T cells in healthy people across ages. Study-wide points: The fall in TCR beta diversity per million T cells was roughly linear with age. The CMV status of each donor remained undetermined, and this could have confounded shifts in expanded clonotypes.

This CDR3 region has 16 residues. With 0 bases clipped from V and 7 bases from J, the junction kept 10 bases outside the gene matches. CDR1 and CDR2 (germline): MNHEY, SVGEGT. No fewer than 5.5 micrograms of total RNA were isolated from every sample. This sample was shared with a second study, whose subject was T cells of mothers and their children. As that report states: The yield was over 9.5 million TCR beta CDR3 reads from each mother and about 3.2 million from each child.

The chain links TRBV6-2 or TRBV6-3 to TRBJ2-5; 8 bases align to TRBD1. The specimen sequenced was blood. The TCR was taken from a girl aged 2 to 9 in good health. CDR3 residues: CASSYSFGQGSLTQYF. CDR3 in DNA: TGTGCCAGCAGTTACTCTTTCGGACAGGGAAGTTTGACCCAGTACTTC.